Given below is one T cell receptor (beta chain) in context. Its specificity is not known. Researchers ran the assay at a deep level. The repertoire was sequenced with immunoSEQ multiplex PCR; TCRdb's copy has only in-frame clones and lacks some. The sample records some 1,100,000 clones, around 82% being singletons. The data were obtained in a study of shared clonotypes between healthy human individuals. Points from the study as a whole: Non-shared clonotypes displayed generation probabilities falling below those of clonotypes present in all four donors. Researchers found naive subsets generally carried larger estimated richness than memory subsets. The rarefaction results pointed to incomplete sorted-subset sequencing despite large depth.

This CDR3 has 15 residues. V was trimmed by 0 bases and J by 7 bases, leaving 15 bases between them. Germline V CDR1 and CDR2: LGHNA, YNFKEQ. This chain connects TRBV4-2 to TRBJ1-1; perhaps TRBD1 as D (5 bases). The sequence was collected from a man younger than 35 in good health. Some clones in this sample may be carry-over from other donors' samples. Specimen: memory CD4+ T cells from PBMCs. Subset indicated: CD45RA-negative fraction. The CDR3 protein is CASSQDQGRAHEAFF. CDR3 DNA sequence: TGTGCCAGCAGCCAAGATCAAGGCAGGGCCCATGAAGCTTTCTTT.